This entry concerns a single T cell receptor beta chain. Its antigen is still unknown. Reasons for excluding patients were uncontrolled infection, other autoimmune disease, pregnancy or lactation. The CDR3 is 17 amino acids. Trimming took 6 bases from V and 6 from J, leaving 23 bases between them. Germline V gene sequence: CDR1 SGHNT, CDR2 YENEEA. From RNA transcripts, TCR beta CDR3 regions were amplified. First-round RT-PCR targeting the TCR CDR3 was performed with the HTBI primer set. TCRdb reprocessed the multiplex PCR reads with MiXCR, giving one entry per CDR3 protein. The sample records under 400,000 distinct CDR3 sequences, around 25% being singletons. This sample is drawn from a study of T cells in Graves' hyperthyroidism and ophthalmopathy. About the study: Peripheral blood was collected at initial diagnosis, before any treatment. Notes on the study in general: A 13 V-J signature model discriminated ophthalmopathy versus stable hyperthyroidism.

This clonotype was sampled from a man aged 45-60 years with Graves' hyperthyroidism. The rearrangement uses TRBV11-3 and TRBJ2-2, with unresolved D. Sequenced input: blood. CDR3 residues: CASRSSLDGRTSGELFF. CDR3 nucleotide sequence: TGTGCCAGCAGGTCGTCACTCGACGGCAGAACTTCCGGGGAGCTGTTTTTT.